This is a list of T cell receptor beta chains from one sample in a study of blood T cells in healthy people across ages. TCRdb used MiXCR to reprocess the 5' RACE reads, holding one entry per CDR3 protein. The sample records about 640,000 distinct CDR3 sequences, around three fifths being singletons. Material: blood. Receptor source: a man aged 55 to 70 in good health. Both conserved end residues are part of each CDR3. The order of the fields is D gene, J gene, V gene, CDR3 length, clone size, CDR3 DNA, CDR3 protein. A D gene is named only where the DNA matches it firmly. Some rows have no size entry. The others give once, few or many, or a class for an expanded clone.

.	TRBJ2-4	TRBV21-1	13	.	TGTGCCAGCAGCAAAGCGGAGGGGAGCATTCAGTACTTC	CASSKAEGSIQYF
TRBD1	TRBJ1-2	TRBV10-3	13	few	TGTGCCGTCCAACAGGGGCAGGTCTATGGCTACACCTTC	CAVQQGQVYGYTF
.	TRBJ2-7	TRBV9	17	.	TGTGCCAGCAGCCGGAAGGACAGACAGGCTGGGTACAATGAGCAGTACTTC	CASSRKDRQAGYNEQYF
.	TRBJ2-1	TRBV14	14	few	TGTGCCAGCAGCCAAGAACAGGTTTTGGATGAGCAGTTCTTC	CASSQEQVLDEQFF
.	TRBJ2-5	TRBV6-5	13	few	TGTGCCAGCAGATCTCCGTGGGGGGAGACCCAGTACTTC	CASRSPWGETQYF
TRBD1	TRBJ2-7	TRBV20-1	14	once	TGCAGTGCTCGGGGACAGACATCATCCTACGAGCAGTACTTC	CSARGQTSSYEQYF
TRBD1	TRBJ2-5	TRBV11-2	16	.	TGTGCCAGCAGCAAAGGACAGGACCTGTACCAAGAGACCCAGTACTTC	CASSKGQDLYQETQYF
TRBD2	TRBJ2-1	TRBV6-1	15	.	TGTGCCAGTTTCACCGGGACTAGCGGGGGAAATGAGCAGTTCTTC	CASFTGTSGGNEQFF
TRBD1	TRBJ1-1	TRBV12-3/TRBV12-4	15	.	TGTGCCAGCAGTTTAGAGATAGGGGGCAACACTGAAGCTTTCTTT	CASSLEIGGNTEAFF
.	TRBJ2-1	TRBV6-2/TRBV6-3	14	.	TGTGCCAGCAGCCTCAGGGGAGGAGGCAATGGGCAGTTCTTC	CASSLRGGGNGQFF
TRBD2	TRBJ2-1	TRBV5-1	15	.	TGCGCCAGCAGCTTGGACGCGGGGGGCTACAATGAGCAGTTCTTC	CASSLDAGGYNEQFF
TRBD1	TRBJ2-5	TRBV10-3	14	.	TGTGCCATCAGTGGAGGACAGGGGGAGGGTGAGCAGTACTTC	CAISGGQGEGEQYF
TRBD1	TRBJ2-7	TRBV5-1	14	.	TGCGCCAGCAGCTCCGGACAGGCCGGGGACGAGCAGTACTTC	CASSSGQAGDEQYF
.	TRBJ2-7	TRBV4-1	13	once	TGCGCCAGCAGCCATTTGCCGGGCTACGAGCAGTACTTC	CASSHLPGYEQYF
.	TRBJ1-6	TRBV10-2	13	.	TGCGCCAGCAGTGAACAAGATAATTCACCCCTCCACTTT	CASSEQDNSPLHF
.	TRBJ2-3	TRBV5-6	15	.	TGTGCCAGCAGACTCGGGCGGTTCCGCACAGATACGCAGTATTTT	CASRLGRFRTDTQYF
TRBD1	TRBJ1-2	TRBV27	15	.	TGTGCCAGCAGTTACCGACAGGGGGGGAACTATGGCTACACCTTC	CASSYRQGGNYGYTF
TRBD1	TRBJ1-4	TRBV29-1	13	.	TGCAGCGTTGAATTGACAGGGTATGAAAAACTGTTTTTT	CSVELTGYEKLFF
TRBD2	TRBJ2-3	TRBV29-1	15	.	TGCAGCGTTGAACATAGCGGGGGGCAGCAAGATACGCAGTATTTT	CSVEHSGGQQDTQYF
.	TRBJ2-5	TRBV20-1	14	.	TGCAGTGCTCCCCCAGCCACAGCCCAAGAGACCCAGTACTTC	CSAPPATAQETQYF
.	TRBJ2-3	TRBV20-1	14	.	TGCAGTGCTATGGTCGGGGTTGCGACAGATACGCAGTATTTT	CSAMVGVATDTQYF
.	TRBJ2-1	TRBV13	17	.	TGTGCCAGCAGCCCTAAGACCGGGATAATAGACTACAATGAGCAGTTCTTC	CASSPKTGIIDYNEQFF
.	TRBJ1-1	TRBV18	15	.	TGTGCCAGCTCACCAAACATACAGGGAAACACTGAAGCTTTCTTT	CASSPNIQGNTEAFF
.	TRBJ1-2	TRBV7-2	16	.	TGTGCCAGCAGCCCCCGCCGGGTGCGAGACGGTTTTGGCTACACCTTC	CASSPRRVRDGFGYTF
TRBD2	TRBJ2-7	TRBV6-5	15	.	TGTGCCAGCAGTTACTCAGCGGGGGATCCCTACGAGCAGTACTTC	CASSYSAGDPYEQYF
.	TRBJ1-2	TRBV21-1	13	.	TGTGCCAGCAGCACGGGACAGAGAGAAGGCTACACCTTC	CASSTGQREGYTF
.	TRBJ2-4	TRBV4-2	19	.	TGTGCCAGCAGCCAAGATCTGGGGAGCTCAGGGCTAGCCAAAAACATTCAGTACTTC	CASSQDLGSSGLAKNIQYF
.	TRBJ2-1	TRBV12-3/TRBV12-4	12	few	TGTGCCAGCAGCCTAGCCTTCAATGAGCAGTTCTTC	CASSLAFNEQFF
TRBD1	TRBJ1-2	TRBV12-3/TRBV12-4	13	.	TGTGCCAGCAGTTTGACAGGGGATCATGGCTACACCTTC	CASSLTGDHGYTF
.	TRBJ1-2	TRBV3-1	15	.	TGTGCCAGCAGCCAGGAGGGATCCTCTAACTATGGCTACACCTTC	CASSQEGSSNYGYTF
.	TRBJ2-7	TRBV6-2/TRBV6-3	13	.	TGTGCCAGCAGTCCCCTGGGGGTTGGTGAGCAGTACTTC	CASSPLGVGEQYF
.	TRBJ1-1	TRBV9	14	.	TGTGCCAGCAGCGTAGAGGGTAGGGGGACTGAAGCTTTCTTT	CASSVEGRGTEAFF